The source of this T cell receptor (beta chain) is a study of blood T cell repertoires in COVID-19. Turning to the study itself: The United States, Italy and Spain supplied acute and convalescent COVID-19 samples. In each case, the material was cDNA or gDNA derived from T cells, B-cell-depleted T cells, or PBMCs.

The germline V gene encodes CDR1 MDHEN and CDR2 SYDVKM. This CDR3 is built from 17 residues. The ends lost 7 bases at V and 7 bases at J; junction bases unmatched: 14. Method: immunoSEQ multiplex PCR; TCRdb's copy keeps in-frame clones and lacks some. The sample includes about 130,000 clones, roughly 90% seen only once; the top ten take approximately 5%. Sequencing was performed on peripheral blood. This clonotype was sampled from a man in his 60s with COVID-19, enrolled during active disease. The J gene is TRBJ1-6, the V gene TRBV28; 9 bases are a match to TRBD1. Here the CDR3 DNA reads TGTGCCAGCATCCCCTCCTCCGGGACAGGGTACAATTCACCCCTCCACTTT. This sequence encodes CASIPSSGTGYNSPLHF.